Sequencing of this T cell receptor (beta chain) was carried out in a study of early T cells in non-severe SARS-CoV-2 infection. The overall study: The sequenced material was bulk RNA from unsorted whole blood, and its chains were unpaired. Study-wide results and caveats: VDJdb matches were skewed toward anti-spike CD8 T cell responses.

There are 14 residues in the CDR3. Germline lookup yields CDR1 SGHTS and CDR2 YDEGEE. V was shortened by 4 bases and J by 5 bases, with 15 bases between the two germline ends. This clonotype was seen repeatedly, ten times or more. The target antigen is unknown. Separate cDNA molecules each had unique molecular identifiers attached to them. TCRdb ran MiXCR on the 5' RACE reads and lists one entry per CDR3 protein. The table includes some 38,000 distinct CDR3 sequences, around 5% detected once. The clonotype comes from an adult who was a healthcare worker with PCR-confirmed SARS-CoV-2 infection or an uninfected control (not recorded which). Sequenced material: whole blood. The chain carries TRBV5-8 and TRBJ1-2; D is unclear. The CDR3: CASSLAFVSYGYTF. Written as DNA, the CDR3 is TGTGCCAGCAGCCTGGCATTCGTTTCTTATGGCTACACCTTC.